This record concerns one T cell receptor (beta chain) sequence. The antigen is unknown. CDR1 is KGHSH and CDR2 is LQKENI in the germline V gene. The CDR3 is 14 residues long. The V end lost 3 bases, the J end lost 4 bases, and 10 bases lay between the germline ends. These data belong to a study of OX40 agonist ivuxolimab in advanced cancers. General study findings and limits: Researchers did not establish what antigens the expanded peripheral T cells target. Partial responders treated at 0.1-3.0 mg/kg exhibited clonal expansion among the lowest measured. Averaging showed that CD8+ T cells had more expanded clones than CD4+ did.

The assay was immunoSEQ multiplex PCR, and TCRdb's table has in-frame clones only and misses some. The sample yields some 100,000 clones, approximately 84% seen once. This chain uses TRBV18 with TRBJ2-1; tentatively, D is TRBD2 (5 bases). This sample comprised CD4+ or CD8+ T cells sorted from blood, obtained in a trial of the OX40 agonist ivuxolimab. The source of this sequence is an adult with an advanced solid tumor such as melanoma, head and neck, liver or kidney cancer. CDR3 DNA: TGTGCCAGCTCACCGGACTTCGGGTACAATGAGCAGTTCTTC. Amino acid sequence: CASSPDFGYNEQFF. Filled out from reference TRBV18 and TRBJ2-1, the complete variable domain reads NAGVMQNPRHLVRRRGQEARLRCSPMKGHSHVYWYRQLPEEGLKFMVYLQKENIIDESGMPKERFSAEFPKEGPSILRIQQVVRGDSAAYFCASSPDFGYNEQFFGPGTRLTVL.